This TCR beta chain was sequenced in a study of shared clonotypes between healthy human individuals. Germline-derived CDR1 and CDR2 are SGHNT and YYREEE (reference sequence). V dropped 2 bases and J dropped 2; count of bases not matched to a gene: 3. The CDR3 extends over 16 amino acids. Comment on this clone: Other DNA variants within this sample encode the same CDR3.

The assay was immunoSEQ multiplex PCR, and TCRdb's table has in-frame clones only and misses some. The data show fewer than 650,000 clones, roughly four fifths seen once. The chain joins TRBV5-4 to TRBJ2-2; 10 bases line up with TRBD2. The sequence was collected from a woman aged 35 to 49 in good health. Some clones in this sample may be carry-over from other donors' samples. The material sequenced was PBMCs. The CDR3 reads CASSLGLAVNTGELFF. The CDR3 coding sequence is TGTGCCAGCAGCTTAGGACTAGCGGTAAACACCGGGGAGCTGTTTTTT.